The clone carrying this T cell receptor beta chain appeared many times. Other DNA sequences in the same sample also yield this CDR3. No treatment of any kind had been given to any patient before thyroid surgery. These data come from a study of metastatic and nonmetastatic thyroid tumors. Trimming took off 0 bases at V and 3 bases at J, with 11 bases between the two ends. This CDR3 has 15 residues. Germline V lookup: CDR1 SGHRS, CDR2 YFSETQ. Through MiXCR, TCRdb re-clonotyped the PCR reads. The sample lists about 16,000 clones, approximately 12% seen once, with more than 15% in the top ten. This clonotype originated in a female donor with papillary thyroid cancer or a benign thyroid nodule (not recorded which). Some clones in this sample may be carry-over from other donors' samples. The rearrangement joins TRBV5-1 to TRBJ2-3, with unresolved D. The material sequenced was tumor tissue. Here the CDR3 reads CASSLAVLGTDTQYF. The CDR3 DNA is TGCGCCAGCAGCTTGGCCGTCTTGGGGACAGATACGCAGTATTTT.